One sample yielded the 31 T cell receptor beta chains listed below, sequenced in a study of cytomegalovirus exposure and HLA in healthy donors. The repertoire was sequenced with immunoSEQ multiplex PCR; TCRdb's copy has only in-frame clones and lacks some. Counted here are over 200,000 clones, 83% occurring once; the ten biggest clones make up roughly 5.4%. Sequencing used PBMCs. The receptors stem from a woman aged 18 to 35 in good health and CMV-seronegative.

This chain uses TRBV30 with TRBJ1-2; tentative D call: TRBD1 (5 bases). Germline V gives CDR1 GTSNPN, CDR2 SVGIG (reference sequence). V was clipped by 3 bases and J by 3 bases, with 14 bases between them. The CDR3 contains 14 residues. Here the CDR3 reads CAWRTGGGYYGYTF. The CDR3 DNA follows: TGTGCCTGGAGGACGGGGGGTGGCTACTATGGCTACACCTTC.

The rearrangement joins TRBV6-5 to TRBJ2-1, with 10 bases identical to TRBD1. The CDR3 spans 15 residues. CDR1 is MNHEY and CDR2 is SVGAGI in the germline V gene. Losses at the gene ends were 4 bases for V and 3 bases for J; bases not matched to a gene: 3. The CDR3 reads CASSSRDRGYNEQFF. The CDR3 DNA sequence: TGTGCCAGCAGTTCGAGGGACAGGGGCTACAATGAGCAGTTCTTC.

This clone was recorded a few times. The chain combines TRBV9 with TRBJ2-7, with 9 bases identical to TRBD1. This CDR3 is 14 amino acids long. J was trimmed by 5 bases and V by 3 bases; bases with no gene match: 6. Germline values: CDR1 SGDLS, CDR2 YYNGEE. CDR3 loop: CASSEDRGLDEQYF. Here the CDR3 DNA reads TGTGCCAGCAGCGAGGACAGGGGCCTTGACGAGCAGTACTTC.

This clone came up once. The rearrangement links TRBV6-5 to TRBJ1-2; TRBD1 aligns across 7 bases. This CDR3 has 13 amino acids. Per germline, CDR1 MNHEY and CDR2 SVGAGI. Losses at the gene ends were 2 bases for V and 8 bases for J; bases not matched to a gene: 5. The CDR3 bases are TGTGCCAGCAGTTACCCGACAGGGAACGGCTACACCTTC. Residues: CASSYPTGNGYTF.

About this clone itself: The junction shows a germline mismatch at one end, possibly a read error. The CDR3 here is CASSPQGSHQPQHF. The CDR3 DNA follows: TGTGCCAGCTCACCCCAGGGTAGCCATCAGCCCCAGCATTTT. This sequence joins TRBV18 and TRBJ1-5; possible D gene TRBD1, 5 bases. Germline CDR1 and CDR2: KGHSH and LQKENI. The length of the CDR3 is 14 residues.

The chain has TRBV10-3 and TRBJ1-1; 9 bases agree with TRBD1. With 6 bases clipped from V and 4 bases from J, the junction kept 6 bases outside the gene matches. This CDR3 has 14 amino acids. In germline, CDR1 is ENHRY, CDR2 SYGVKD. CDR3 region: CAISSGTGFTEAFF. The CDR3 nucleotides are TGTGCCATCAGCTCCGGGACAGGGTTCACTGAAGCTTTCTTT.

This clone has a handful of counts. The gene calls are TRBV5-1 and TRBJ1-5; possibly TRBD1 for D (6 bases). V was cut by 0 bases and J by 0 bases, with 10 bases left in between. Per germline, CDR1 SGHRS and CDR2 YFSETQ. The length of the CDR3 is 16 residues. The DNA of the CDR3 is TGCGCCAGCAGCTTGGCCGACAGGCATAGCAATCAGCCCCAGCATTTT. Translated: CASSLADRHSNQPQHF.

This rearrangement joins TRBV27 to TRBJ2-7; D gene unclear. The CDR3 consists of 13 residues. The V and J ends lost 2 bases and 3 bases respectively, with 8 bases between them. Germline V gene data show CDR1 as MNHEY and CDR2 as SMNVEV (reference sequence). The CDR3 DNA is TGTGCCAGCAGTTTAAAGGGATACTACGAGCAGTACTTC. Translated: CASSLKGYYEQYF.

CDR3 nucleotides: TGTGCCAGCAGCCGCTCTTGGGAGACCCAGTACTTC. Translating it yields CASSRSWETQYF. V usage is TRBV7-8 and J usage is TRBJ2-5; no reliable D call. Between the trimmed V and J ends, which lost 5 bases and 5 bases, there was a span of 9 bases. The CDR3 is 12 amino acids. CDR1 SGHVS and CDR2 FQNEAQ come from the germline V gene.

The chain couples TRBV5-6 to TRBJ1-1; 12 nucleotides agree with TRBD1. V shed 4 bases, J shed 7 bases, and the junction held 5 bases outside the gene matches. Germline V gene lookup returns CDR1 SGHDT and CDR2 YYEEEE. The CDR3 extends over 14 amino acids. The chain's CDR3 is CASSGGQGAGEAFF. The CDR3 region has the DNA TGTGCCAGCAGCGGGGGACAGGGGGCTGGTGAAGCTTTCTTT.

CDR3 sequence reads: CASNLRTGRGTEAFF. Written as DNA, the CDR3 is TGTGCCAGCAACCTACGGACAGGGAGAGGAACTGAAGCTTTCTTT. The V gene is TRBV6-5, the J gene TRBJ1-1, with 8 bases identical to TRBD1. V lost 7 bases and J lost 5; bases outside the gene matches: 12. Germline CDR1 MNHEY, CDR2 SVGAGI. The CDR3 contains 15 residues.

The chain combines TRBV7-9 with TRBJ1-2; no clear D. The germline V gene has CDR1 SEHNR and CDR2 FQNEAQ (reference sequence). This CDR3 is built from 15 residues. With 5 bases removed from V and 4 bases from J, the gap between germline ends came to 17 bases. The CDR3 reads CASSPPGLDVYGYTF. The CDR3 DNA is TGTGCCAGCAGCCCTCCGGGCCTAGATGTCTATGGCTACACCTTC.

The chain is built from TRBV18 and TRBJ2-7; no definite D call. The V and J ends lost 1 base and 2 bases respectively, with 12 bases between them. There are 15 residues in the CDR3. In germline, CDR1 is KGHSH, CDR2 LQKENI. The DNA of the CDR3 is TGTGCCAGCTCACCACGAAGCCAGCGAACCTACGAGCAGTACTTC. The encoded protein is CASSPRSQRTYEQYF.

This clone showed up just a few times. This sequence joins TRBV5-4 and TRBJ1-2, with D tentatively TRBD1 (6 bases). V was pared by 4 bases and J by 3 bases, with 13 bases between. The V gene's germline CDR1 is SGHNT and CDR2 YYREEE (reference sequence). This CDR3 is 14 amino acids long. CDR3 DNA sequence: TGTGCCAGCAGCACTCACAGGGCAGACTATGGCTACACCTTC. It specifies CASSTHRADYGYTF.

This rearrangement joins TRBV5-6 to TRBJ2-5; TRBD2 might be the D (5 bases). This CDR3 region has 16 residues. The germline V gene has CDR1 SGHDT and CDR2 YYEEEE. Trimming removed 4 bases from V and 2 bases from J, with 18 bases in between. The CDR3 reads CASSTRLSQGQETQYF. CDR3 in DNA: TGTGCCAGCAGCACTAGACTGAGTCAAGGGCAAGAGACCCAGTACTTC.

The chain couples TRBV5-6 to TRBJ1-2; weak D call: TRBD1 (5 bases). The V gene lost 3 bases and the J gene lost 1 base, with 7 bases spanning the gap. This CDR3 region has 13 residues. The germline V gene encodes CDR1 SGHDT and CDR2 YYEEEE. The CDR3 nucleotides read TGTGCCAGCAGCTCCCAGGGTAACTATGGCTACACCTTC. Its protein is CASSSQGNYGYTF.

The sample holds a few counts of this clone. This chain links TRBV4-1 with TRBJ1-2, with D unresolved. Between the trimmed V and J ends, which lost 5 bases and 5 bases, there was a span of 12 bases. CDR3 length: 13 residues. Per the germline V gene, CDR1 is MGHRA and CDR2 is YSYEKL. The CDR3 DNA follows: TGCGCCAGCAGCGCCGGGGTACCTTATGGCTACACCTTC. Encoded protein: CASSAGVPYGYTF.

V and J are TRBV5-5 and TRBJ2-7, with 7 nucleotides matching TRBD2. The germline gives CDR1 SGHKS, CDR2 YYEKEE (reference sequence). The ends lost 3 bases at V and 2 bases at J; junction bases unmatched: 5. This CDR3 comprises 14 residues. Written as DNA, the CDR3 is TGTGCCAGCAGCTCAGGACTAGTCCCCTACGAGCAGTACTTC. Its protein is CASSSGLVPYEQYF.

This clone came up a few times. V usage is TRBV7-6 and J usage is TRBJ2-5; TRBD1 aligns across 11 bases. V lost 5 bases to trimming and J lost 2 bases; unmatched junction nucleotides: 4. CDR3 length: 15 amino acids. Germline assignment: CDR1 SGHVS and CDR2 FNYEAQ. CDR3 amino acids: CASSPGQGVQETQYF. DNA for the CDR3: TGTGCCAGCAGCCCGGGACAGGGGGTACAAGAGACCCAGTACTTC.

This chain joins TRBV9 and TRBJ1-4; 9 bases align to TRBD1. Germline assignment: CDR1 SGDLS and CDR2 YYNGEE. The CDR3 is made up of 14 amino acids. After removal of 6 bases from V and 5 bases from J, the junction contained 5 bases not matched to a gene. This chain's CDR3 is CASNPGQGNEKLFF. DNA for the CDR3: TGTGCCAGCAACCCGGGACAGGGAAATGAAAAACTGTTTTTT.

The CDR3 is CSVQAGGNTDTQYF. The CDR3 bases are TGCAGCGTTCAAGCGGGGGGTAACACAGATACGCAGTATTTT. This chain joins TRBV29-1 and TRBJ2-3; 9 bases agree with TRBD2. Germline trimming cut 5 bases from V and 2 bases from J; bases unmatched to any gene: 5. This CDR3 is 14 amino acids long. Germline loops: CDR1 SQVTM, CDR2 ANQGSEA.

The chain employs TRBV29-1 and TRBJ2-1, with D possibly matching TRBD1 (6 bases). CDR1 and CDR2 from the germline V gene are SQVTM and ANQGSEA. V was cut by 3 bases and J by 10 bases, with 16 bases left in between. The CDR3 sequence is 13 residues long. CDR3 nucleotides: TGCAGCGTTGACAGTCCCTATGGGGGCGAGCAGTTCTTC. Its translation is CSVDSPYGGEQFF.

The chain is built from TRBV6-1 and TRBJ1-2; no definite D call. The CDR3 totals 14 residues. Germline CDR1 MNHNS, CDR2 SASEGT. V was clipped by 4 bases and J by 3 bases, with 12 bases between them. The CDR3 DNA reads as TGTGCCAGCAGTGGGGGTTGGAGCGACTATGGCTACACCTTC. Amino acid sequence: CASSGGWSDYGYTF.

The J gene is TRBJ2-7, the V gene TRBV27; D gene uncertain. This CDR3 spans 15 amino acids. Per germline, CDR1 MNHEY and CDR2 SMNVEV (reference sequence). The V gene lost 6 bases and the J gene lost 3 bases, with 18 bases spanning the gap. The CDR3 sequence is CASRSEGPGFYEQYF. In DNA, the CDR3 is TGTGCCAGCAGGTCAGAAGGGCCTGGGTTCTACGAGCAGTACTTC.

The chain links TRBV27 to TRBJ2-2; D is uncertain. The CDR3 length is 13 residues. In germline, CDR1 is MNHEY, CDR2 SMNVEV (reference sequence). The V gene lost 9 bases and the J gene lost 6 bases, with 14 bases spanning the gap. In DNA form, the CDR3 reads TGTGCCAGTCGCCCAAGCGTCGCCGGGGAGCTGTTTTTT. This gives the protein CASRPSVAGELFF.

CDR3: CASSLYRGYPGMNTEAFF. Written as DNA, the CDR3 is TGTGCCAGCAGTTTATATCGGGGATATCCGGGCATGAACACTGAAGCTTTCTTT. This chain connects TRBV27 to TRBJ1-1; D is unclear. Germline-derived CDR1 and CDR2 are MNHEY and SMNVEV (reference sequence). The CDR3 extends over 18 amino acids. Trimming removed 1 base at V and 0 bases at J, with 18 bases between.

The V call is TRBV7-9, the J call TRBJ2-3; D gene unclear. Germline lookup yields CDR1 SEHNR and CDR2 FQNEAQ (reference sequence). The CDR3 spans 13 residues. Trimming pared 1 base from V and 4 bases from J, leaving 6 bases between. Here the CDR3 DNA reads TGTGCCAGCAGCTTAGGGGTTGCAGATACGCAGTATTTT. Its protein is CASSLGVADTQYF.

Only one count was recorded for this clone. The chain combines TRBV6-6 with TRBJ1-3; D might be TRBD1 (5 bases). Trimming removed 7 bases from V and 2 bases from J, with 12 bases in between. Germline V lookup: CDR1 MNHNY, CDR2 SVGAGI (reference sequence). The CDR3 is 14 residues long. The CDR3, as DNA: TGTGCCAGCACATTGACAGAGACTGGAAACACCATATATTTT. Translated, it gives CASTLTETGNTIYF.

The chain employs TRBV6-5 and TRBJ2-7; D is perhaps TRBD1 or TRBD2 (6 bases each). Germline-derived CDR1 and CDR2 are MNHEY and SVGAGI. This CDR3 spans 12 amino acids. The V end lost 7 bases, the J end lost 6 bases, and 13 bases lay between the germline ends. The CDR3 DNA is TGTGCCAGCAAGGGGGGACACGGCGAGCAGTACTTC. Translated: CASKGGHGEQYF.

The chain joins TRBV5-1 to TRBJ1-2; 8 bases agree with TRBD1. Germline lookup yields CDR1 SGHRS and CDR2 YFSETQ. The CDR3 totals 16 residues. The V segment lost 4 bases and the J segment 1 base; nucleotides outside the gene matches: 9. CDR3 coding DNA: TGCGCCAGCAGCAGACCACAGGGGGAGAATAACTATGGCTACACCTTC. Translating it yields CASSRPQGENNYGYTF.

V gene TRBV5-6 combines with J gene TRBJ1-2; no clear D. Germline V gene data show CDR1 as SGHDT and CDR2 as YYEEEE. The CDR3 spans 14 residues. V lost 4 bases, J lost 8 bases, and 18 bases lay in between. CDR3 in DNA: TGTGCCAGCAGCCCTGGCTGGCCGGTCACGGGCTACACCTTC. Translating gives CASSPGWPVTGYTF.